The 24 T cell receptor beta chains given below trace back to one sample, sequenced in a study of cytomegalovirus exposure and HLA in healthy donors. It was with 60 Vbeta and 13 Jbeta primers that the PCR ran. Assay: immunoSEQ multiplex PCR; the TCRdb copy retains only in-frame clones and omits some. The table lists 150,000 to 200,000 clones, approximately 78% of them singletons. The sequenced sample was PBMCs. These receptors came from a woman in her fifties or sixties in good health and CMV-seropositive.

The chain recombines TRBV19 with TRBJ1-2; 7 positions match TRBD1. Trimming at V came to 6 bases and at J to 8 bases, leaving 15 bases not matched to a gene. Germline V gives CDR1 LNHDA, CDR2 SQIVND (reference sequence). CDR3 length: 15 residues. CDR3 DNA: TGTGCCAGTAGCCCGCTCGGGACAGATTCTGGCGGCTACACCTTC. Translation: CASSPLGTDSGGYTF.

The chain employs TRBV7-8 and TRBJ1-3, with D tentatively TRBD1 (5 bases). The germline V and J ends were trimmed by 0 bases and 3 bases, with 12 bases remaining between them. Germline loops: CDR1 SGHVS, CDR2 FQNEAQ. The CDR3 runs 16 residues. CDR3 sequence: CASSLATRESGNTIYF. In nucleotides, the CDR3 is TGTGCCAGCAGCTTAGCGACCAGGGAAAGTGGAAACACCATATATTTT. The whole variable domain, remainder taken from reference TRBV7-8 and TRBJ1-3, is GAGVSQSPRYKVAKRGQDVALRCDPISGHVSLFWYQQALGQGPEFLTYFQNEAQLDKSGLPSDRFFAERPEGSVSTLKIQRTQQEDSAVYLCASSLATRESGNTIYFGEGSWLTVV.

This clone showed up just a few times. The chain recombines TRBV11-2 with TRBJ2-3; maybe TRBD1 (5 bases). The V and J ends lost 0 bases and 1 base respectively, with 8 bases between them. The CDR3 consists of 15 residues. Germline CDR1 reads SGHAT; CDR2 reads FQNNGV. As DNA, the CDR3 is TGTGCCAGCAGCTTAGATCCCAGGGGCACAGATACGCAGTATTTT. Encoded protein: CASSLDPRGTDTQYF.

CDR3 region: CASSFFWRERSGGELFF. The CDR3 region has the DNA TGTGCCAGCAGCTTCTTCTGGCGGGAGCGGTCTGGCGGGGAGCTGTTTTTT. This sequence joins TRBV5-6 and TRBJ2-2; 7 bases map to TRBD2. The CDR3 totals 17 residues. The germline V gene has CDR1 SGHDT and CDR2 YYEEEE. V lost 2 bases, J lost 7 bases, and 14 bases stayed unmatched. The full variable domain, with the rest looked up from reference TRBV5-6 and TRBJ2-2, is DAGVTQSPTHLIKTRGQQVTLRCSPKSGHDTVSWYQQALGQGPQFIFQYYEEEERQRGNFPDRFSGHQFPNYSSELNVNALLLGDSALYLCASSFFWRERSGGELFFGEGSRLTVL.

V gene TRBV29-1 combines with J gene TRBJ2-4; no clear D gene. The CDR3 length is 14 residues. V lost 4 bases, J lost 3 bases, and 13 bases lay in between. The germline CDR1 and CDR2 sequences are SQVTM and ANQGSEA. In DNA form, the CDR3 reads TGCAGCGTTGTTTGGTATACAGACAAAAACATTCAGTACTTC. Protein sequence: CSVVWYTDKNIQYF.

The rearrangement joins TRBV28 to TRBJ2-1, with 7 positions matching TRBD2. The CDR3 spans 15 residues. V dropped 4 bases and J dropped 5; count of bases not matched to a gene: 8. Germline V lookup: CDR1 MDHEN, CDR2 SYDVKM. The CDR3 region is CASSSPGGRHNEQFF. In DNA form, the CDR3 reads TGTGCCAGCAGTTCTCCGGGGGGACGGCACAATGAGCAGTTCTTC. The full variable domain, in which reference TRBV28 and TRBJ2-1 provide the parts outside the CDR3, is DVKVTQSSRYLVKRTGEKVFLECVQDMDHENMFWYRQDPGLGLRLIYFSYDVKMKEKGDIPEGYSVSREKKERFSLILESASTNQTSMYLCASSSPGGRHNEQFFGPGTRLTVL.

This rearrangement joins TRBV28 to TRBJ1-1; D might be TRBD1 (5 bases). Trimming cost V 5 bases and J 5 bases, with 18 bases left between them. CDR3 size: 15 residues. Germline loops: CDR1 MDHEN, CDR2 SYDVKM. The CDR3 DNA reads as TGTGCCAGCAGTCCGCACAGGAGGGGCTGGACTGAAGCTTTCTTT. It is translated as CASSPHRRGWTEAFF. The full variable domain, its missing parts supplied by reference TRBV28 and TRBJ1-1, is DVKVTQSSRYLVKRTGEKVFLECVQDMDHENMFWYRQDPGLGLRLIYFSYDVKMKEKGDIPEGYSVSREKKERFSLILESASTNQTSMYLCASSPHRRGWTEAFFGQGTRLTVV.

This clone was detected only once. The CDR3 protein is CASSDSTGYTEAFF. The CDR3, as DNA: TGCGCCAGCAGCGATTCGACAGGGTACACTGAAGCTTTCTTT. The chain employs TRBV4-3 and TRBJ1-1, with 7 bases fitting TRBD1. The CDR3 runs 14 residues. After removal of 5 bases from V and 3 bases from J, the junction contained 6 bases not matched to a gene. Germline assignment: CDR1 LGHNA and CDR2 YSLEER.

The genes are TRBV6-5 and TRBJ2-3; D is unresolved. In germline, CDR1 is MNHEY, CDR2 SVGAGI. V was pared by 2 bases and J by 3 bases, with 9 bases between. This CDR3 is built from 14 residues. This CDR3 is CASSYGLLTDTQYF. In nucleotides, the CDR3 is TGTGCCAGCAGTTACGGGCTCCTTACAGATACGCAGTATTTT.

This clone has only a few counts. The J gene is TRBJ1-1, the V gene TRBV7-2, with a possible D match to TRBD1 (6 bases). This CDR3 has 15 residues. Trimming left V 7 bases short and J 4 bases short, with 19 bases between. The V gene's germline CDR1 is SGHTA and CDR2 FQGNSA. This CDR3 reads CASTQGRQGSTEAFF. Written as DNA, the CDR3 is TGTGCCAGCACCCAAGGTCGGCAGGGGAGCACTGAAGCTTTCTTT.

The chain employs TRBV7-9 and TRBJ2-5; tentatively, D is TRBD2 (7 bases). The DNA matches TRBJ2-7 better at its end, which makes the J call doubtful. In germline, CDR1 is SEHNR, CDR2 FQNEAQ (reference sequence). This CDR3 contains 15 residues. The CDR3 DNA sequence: TGTGCCAGCAGCGGGGGGAGGGACAACTCCTACGAGCAGTACTTC. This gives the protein CASSGGRDNSYEQYF.

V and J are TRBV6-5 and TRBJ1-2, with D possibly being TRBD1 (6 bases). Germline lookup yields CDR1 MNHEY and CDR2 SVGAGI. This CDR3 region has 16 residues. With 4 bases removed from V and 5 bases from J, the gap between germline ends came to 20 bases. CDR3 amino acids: CASSFLQGPARYGYTF. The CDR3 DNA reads TGTGCCAGCAGTTTCTTACAGGGCCCAGCTAGGTATGGCTACACCTTC.

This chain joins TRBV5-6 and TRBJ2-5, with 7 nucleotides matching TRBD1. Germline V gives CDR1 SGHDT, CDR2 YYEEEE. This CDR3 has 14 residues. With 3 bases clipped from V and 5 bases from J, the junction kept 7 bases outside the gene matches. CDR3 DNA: TGTGCCAGCAGCTCAAGGACAGGCAGGGAGACCCAGTACTTC. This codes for CASSSRTGRETQYF.

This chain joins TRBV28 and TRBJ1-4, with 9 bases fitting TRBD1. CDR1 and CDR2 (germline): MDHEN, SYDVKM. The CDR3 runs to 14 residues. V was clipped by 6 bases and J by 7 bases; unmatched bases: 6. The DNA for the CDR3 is TGTGCCAGCAGCAAGACAGGGGGGACTGAAAAACTGTTTTTT. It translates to CASSKTGGTEKLFF. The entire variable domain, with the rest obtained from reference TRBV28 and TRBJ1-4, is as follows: DVKVTQSSRYLVKRTGEKVFLECVQDMDHENMFWYRQDPGLGLRLIYFSYDVKMKEKGDIPEGYSVSREKKERFSLILESASTNQTSMYLCASSKTGGTEKLFFGSGTQLSVL.

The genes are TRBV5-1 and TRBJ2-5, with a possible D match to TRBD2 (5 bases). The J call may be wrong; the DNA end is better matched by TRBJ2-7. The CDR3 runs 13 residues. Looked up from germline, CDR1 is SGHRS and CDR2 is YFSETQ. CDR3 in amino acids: CASSWGAGNEQYF. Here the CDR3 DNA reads TGCGCCAGCAGCTGGGGAGCTGGGAACGAGCAGTACTTC.

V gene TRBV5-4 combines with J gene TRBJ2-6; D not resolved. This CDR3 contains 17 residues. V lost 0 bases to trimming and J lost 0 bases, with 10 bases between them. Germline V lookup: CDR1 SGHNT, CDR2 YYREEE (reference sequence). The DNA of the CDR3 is TGTGCCAGCAGCTTGGCGGGTGGTCCCTCTGGGGCCAACGTCCTGACTTTC. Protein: CASSLAGGPSGANVLTF.

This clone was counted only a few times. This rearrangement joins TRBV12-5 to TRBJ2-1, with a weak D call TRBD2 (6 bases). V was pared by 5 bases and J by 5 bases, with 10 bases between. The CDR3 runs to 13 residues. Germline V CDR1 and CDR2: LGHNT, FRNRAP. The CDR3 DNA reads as TGTGCTAGTGGTGTTAGCGGCCACAATGAGCAGTTCTTC. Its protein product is CASGVSGHNEQFF. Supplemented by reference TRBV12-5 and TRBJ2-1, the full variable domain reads DARVTQTPRHKVTEMGQEVTMRCQPILGHNTVFWYRQTMMQGLELLAYFRNRAPLDDSGMPKDRFSAEMPDATLATLKIQPSEPRDSAVYFCASGVSGHNEQFFGPGTRLTVL.

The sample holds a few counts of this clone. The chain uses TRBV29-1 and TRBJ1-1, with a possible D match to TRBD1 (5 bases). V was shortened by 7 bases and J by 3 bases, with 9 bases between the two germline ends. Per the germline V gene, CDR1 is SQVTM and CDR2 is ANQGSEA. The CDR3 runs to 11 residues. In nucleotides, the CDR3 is TGCAGCGCCGCCAGGGACACTGAAGCTTTCTTT. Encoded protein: CSAARDTEAFF.

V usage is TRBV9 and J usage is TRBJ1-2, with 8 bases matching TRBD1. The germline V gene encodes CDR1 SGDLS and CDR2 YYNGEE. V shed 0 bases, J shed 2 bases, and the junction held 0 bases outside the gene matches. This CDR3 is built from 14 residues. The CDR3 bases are TGTGCCAGCAGCGTAGGGACAGGGAACTATGGCTACACCTTC. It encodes CASSVGTGNYGYTF.

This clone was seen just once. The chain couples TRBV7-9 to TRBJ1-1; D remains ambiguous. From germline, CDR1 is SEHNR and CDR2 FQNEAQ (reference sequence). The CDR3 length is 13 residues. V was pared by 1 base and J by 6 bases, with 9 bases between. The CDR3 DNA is TGTGCCAGCAGCTTAGGGGCTTTCCCTGAAGCTTTCTTT. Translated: CASSLGAFPEAFF.

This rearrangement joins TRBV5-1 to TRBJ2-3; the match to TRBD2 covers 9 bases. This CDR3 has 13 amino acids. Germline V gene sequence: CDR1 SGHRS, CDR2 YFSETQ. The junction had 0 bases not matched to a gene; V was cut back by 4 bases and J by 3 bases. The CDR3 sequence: CASSLAGTDTQYF. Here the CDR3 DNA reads TGCGCCAGCAGCCTAGCGGGAACAGATACGCAGTATTTT.

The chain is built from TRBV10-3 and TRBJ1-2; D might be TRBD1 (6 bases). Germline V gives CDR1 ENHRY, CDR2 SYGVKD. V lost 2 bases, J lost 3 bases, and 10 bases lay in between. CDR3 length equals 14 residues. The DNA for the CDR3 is TGTGCCATCAGTGAGCTAGGGGGGGACTATGGCTACACCTTC. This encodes CAISELGGDYGYTF.

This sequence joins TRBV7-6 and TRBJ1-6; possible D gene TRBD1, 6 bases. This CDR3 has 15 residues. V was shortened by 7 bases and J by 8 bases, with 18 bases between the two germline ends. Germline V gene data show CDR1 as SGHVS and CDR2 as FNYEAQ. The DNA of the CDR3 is TGTGCCAGCATCAGACAGGCCAGAGCGCATTCACCCCTCCACTTT. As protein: CASIRQARAHSPLHF.

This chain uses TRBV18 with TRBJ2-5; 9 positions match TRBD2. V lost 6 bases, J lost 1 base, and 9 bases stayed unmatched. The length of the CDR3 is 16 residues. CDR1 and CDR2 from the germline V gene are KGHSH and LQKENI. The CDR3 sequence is CASSKLIAGAQETQYF. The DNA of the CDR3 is TGTGCCAGCTCCAAACTTATAGCGGGGGCCCAAGAGACCCAGTACTTC.